Here is one T cell receptor beta chain with its context. This sample stems from a study of shared clonotypes between healthy human individuals. Every donor, a Caucasian adult, lived in Nashville, Tennessee. The V and J ends lost 0 bases and 4 bases respectively, with 13 bases between them. The CDR3 is 15 residues long. Per the germline V gene, CDR1 is SGHRS and CDR2 is YFSETQ. For every subset, genomic DNA was evenly distributed across several immunoSEQ plates. Sequencing was performed with immunoSEQ multiplex PCR; in TCRdb, only in-frame clones are kept and a portion is missing. The table lists approximately 740,000 clones, around 74% of them singletons, with more than 1.5% in the top ten.

The J gene is TRBJ1-1, the V gene TRBV5-1; a weak D match, TRBD1 (6 bases). The sequence came from a woman in her twenties or thirties in good health. Source material: memory CD4+ T cells sorted from blood. Subset here: CD45RA-negative fraction. This chain's CDR3 is CASSLGLTGSTEAFF. The CDR3 DNA sequence: TGCGCCAGCAGCTTGGGGTTAACAGGGAGCACTGAAGCTTTCTTT.